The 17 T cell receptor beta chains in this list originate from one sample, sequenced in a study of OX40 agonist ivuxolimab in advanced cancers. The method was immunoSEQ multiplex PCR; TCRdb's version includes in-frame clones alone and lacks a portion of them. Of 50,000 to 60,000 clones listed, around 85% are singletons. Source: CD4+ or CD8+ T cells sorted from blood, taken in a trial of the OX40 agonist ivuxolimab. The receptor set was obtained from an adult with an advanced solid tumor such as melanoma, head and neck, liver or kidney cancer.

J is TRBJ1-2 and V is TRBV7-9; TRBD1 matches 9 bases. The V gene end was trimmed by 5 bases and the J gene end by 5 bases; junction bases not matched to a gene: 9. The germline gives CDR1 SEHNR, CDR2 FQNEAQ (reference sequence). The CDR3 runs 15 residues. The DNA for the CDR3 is TGTGCCAGCAGCCCATTACCGGGACAGGGTTATGGCTACACCTTC. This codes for CASSPLPGQGYGYTF.

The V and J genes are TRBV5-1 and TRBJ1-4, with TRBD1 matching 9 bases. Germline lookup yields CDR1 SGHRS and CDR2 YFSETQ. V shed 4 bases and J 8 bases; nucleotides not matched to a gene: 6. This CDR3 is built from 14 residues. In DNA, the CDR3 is TGCGCCAGCAGCCCGGGACAGGGAACCGAAAAACTGTTTTTT. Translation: CASSPGQGTEKLFF.

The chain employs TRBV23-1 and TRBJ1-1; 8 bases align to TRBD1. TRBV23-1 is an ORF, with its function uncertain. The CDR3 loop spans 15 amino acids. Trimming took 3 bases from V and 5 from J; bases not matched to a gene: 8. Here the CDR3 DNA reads TGCGCCAGCAGTCAGCGTCAGGGGGCTCGAACTGAAGCTTTCTTT. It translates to CASSQRQGARTEAFF.

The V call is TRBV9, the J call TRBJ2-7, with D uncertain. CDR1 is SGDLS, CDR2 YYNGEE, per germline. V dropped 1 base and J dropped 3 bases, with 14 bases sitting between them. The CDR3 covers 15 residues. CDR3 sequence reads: CASSVSGNPSYEQYF. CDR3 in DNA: TGTGCCAGCAGCGTATCGGGCAACCCGAGCTACGAGCAGTACTTC.

The CDR3 loop is CASSLYRTDYEQYF. In DNA, the CDR3 is TGTGCCAGCAGTTTATACAGGACAGATTACGAGCAGTACTTC. The chain links TRBV27 to TRBJ2-7; D possibly corresponds to TRBD1 (6 bases). Between the trimmed V and J ends, which lost 1 base and 4 bases, there was a span of 11 bases. The CDR3 spans 14 residues. Germline lookup yields CDR1 MNHEY and CDR2 SMNVEV (reference sequence).

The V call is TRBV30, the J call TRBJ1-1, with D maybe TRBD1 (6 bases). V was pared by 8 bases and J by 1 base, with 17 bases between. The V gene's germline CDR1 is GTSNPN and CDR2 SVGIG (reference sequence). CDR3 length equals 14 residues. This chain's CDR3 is CAGVYETGNTEAFF. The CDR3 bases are TGTGCCGGAGTCTATGAGACAGGGAACACTGAAGCTTTCTTT.

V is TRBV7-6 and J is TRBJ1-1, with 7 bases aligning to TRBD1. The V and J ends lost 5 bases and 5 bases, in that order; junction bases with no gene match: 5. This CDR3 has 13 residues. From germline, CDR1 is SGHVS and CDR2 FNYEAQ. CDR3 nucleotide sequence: TGTGCCAGCAGCCCTTACAGGGGAACTGAAGCTTTCTTT. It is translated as CASSPYRGTEAFF.

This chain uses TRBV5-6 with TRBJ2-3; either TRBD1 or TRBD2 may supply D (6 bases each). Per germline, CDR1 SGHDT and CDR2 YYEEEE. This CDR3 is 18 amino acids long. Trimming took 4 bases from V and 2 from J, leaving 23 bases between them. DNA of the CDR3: TGTGCCAGCAGCCAACAGTTTTACGGGGGCGGCGACACAGATACGCAGTATTTT. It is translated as CASSQQFYGGGDTDTQYF.

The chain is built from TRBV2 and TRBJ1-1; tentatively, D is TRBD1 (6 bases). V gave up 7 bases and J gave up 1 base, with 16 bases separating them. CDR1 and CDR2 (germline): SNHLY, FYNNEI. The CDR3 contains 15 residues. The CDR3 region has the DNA TGTGCCAGCACCCAACGGGACACGCCGAACACTGAAGCTTTCTTT. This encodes CASTQRDTPNTEAFF.

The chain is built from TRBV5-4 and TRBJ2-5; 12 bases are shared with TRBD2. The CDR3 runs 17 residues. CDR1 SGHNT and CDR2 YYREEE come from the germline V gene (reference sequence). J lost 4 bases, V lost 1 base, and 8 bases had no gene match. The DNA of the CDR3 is TGTGCCAGCAGCTTGTGGCTAGCGGGGGGGCTGGGAGAGACCCAGTACTTC. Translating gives CASSLWLAGGLGETQYF.

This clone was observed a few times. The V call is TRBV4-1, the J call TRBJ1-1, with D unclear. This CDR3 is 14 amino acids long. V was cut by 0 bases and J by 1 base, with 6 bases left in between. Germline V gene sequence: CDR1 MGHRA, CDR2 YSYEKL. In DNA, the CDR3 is TGCGCCAGCAGCCAAGAACCCAAGAACACTGAAGCTTTCTTT. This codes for CASSQEPKNTEAFF.

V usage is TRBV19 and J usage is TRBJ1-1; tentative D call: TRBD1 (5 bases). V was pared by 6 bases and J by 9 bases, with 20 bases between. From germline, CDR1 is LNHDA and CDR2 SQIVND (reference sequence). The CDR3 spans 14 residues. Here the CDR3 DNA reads TGTGCCAGTAGCCCAATGTCGGGGGAGGGGAAAGCTTTCTTT. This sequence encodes CASSPMSGEGKAFF.

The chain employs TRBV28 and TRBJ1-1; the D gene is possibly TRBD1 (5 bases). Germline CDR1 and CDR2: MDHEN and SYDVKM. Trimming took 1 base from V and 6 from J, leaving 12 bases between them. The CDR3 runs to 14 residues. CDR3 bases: TGTGCCAGCAGTTTATCGGGGACCGCACCTGAAGCTTTCTTT. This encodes CASSLSGTAPEAFF.

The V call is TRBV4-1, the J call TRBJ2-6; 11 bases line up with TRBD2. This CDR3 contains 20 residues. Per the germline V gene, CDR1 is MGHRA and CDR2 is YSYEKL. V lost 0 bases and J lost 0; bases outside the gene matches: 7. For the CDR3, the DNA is TGCGCCAGCAGCCAAGATGGTCGACTAGCGGGGCGCTCTGGGGCCAACGTCCTGACTTTC. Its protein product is CASSQDGRLAGRSGANVLTF.

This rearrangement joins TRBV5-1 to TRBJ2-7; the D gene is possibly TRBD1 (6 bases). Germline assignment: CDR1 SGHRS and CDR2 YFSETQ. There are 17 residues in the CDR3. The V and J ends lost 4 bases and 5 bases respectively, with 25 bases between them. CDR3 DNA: TGCGCCAGCAGCCTCGAGAAGCAGGGGATAGGAGTACACGAGCAGTACTTC. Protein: CASSLEKQGIGVHEQYF.

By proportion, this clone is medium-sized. The CDR3 nucleotides are TGTGCCAGCAGCCGGAATACTGTGGCCAAAAACATTCAGTACTTC. Its translation: CASSRNTVAKNIQYF. V gene TRBV27 combines with J gene TRBJ2-4, with D hard to call. V shed 6 bases and J shed 1 base, with 13 bases lying between them. CDR3 length equals 15 residues. From germline, CDR1 is MNHEY and CDR2 SMNVEV (reference sequence).

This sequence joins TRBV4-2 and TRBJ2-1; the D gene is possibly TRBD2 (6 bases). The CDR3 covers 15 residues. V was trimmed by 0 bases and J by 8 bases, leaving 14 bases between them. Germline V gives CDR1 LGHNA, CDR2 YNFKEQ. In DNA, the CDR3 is TGTGCCAGCAGCCAAGATGCGGCGGGGTGGGATGAGCAGTTCTTC. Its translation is CASSQDAAGWDEQFF.